This is a list of T cell receptor beta chains from one sample in a study of OX40 agonist ivuxolimab in advanced cancers. Sequencing was performed with immunoSEQ multiplex PCR; in TCRdb, only in-frame clones are kept and a portion is missing. The sample includes about 110,000 clones, just over 90% of them seen just once. Specimen: CD4+ or CD8+ T cells sorted from blood, collected in a trial of the OX40 agonist ivuxolimab. The receptors were gathered from an adult with an advanced solid tumor such as melanoma, head and neck, liver or kidney cancer. The CDR3 runs from the conserved cysteine through the conserved F or W. A D gene is named only where the DNA matches it firmly. Clone size is shown for a subset of rows, as once, few, many or a class of expanded clone.

clone_size | j_call | v_call | d_call | cdr3_nt | cdr3_aa
- | TRBJ2-7 | TRBV28 | - | TGTGCCAGCAGTTTGGTACAGTCCTCCTACGAGCAGTACTTC | CASSLVQSSYEQYF
- | TRBJ2-7 | TRBV30 | - | TGTGCCTGGAGCGCAACCTACGAGCAGTACTTC | CAWSATYEQYF
- | TRBJ1-2 | TRBV14 | - | TGTGCCAGCAGCCACCTAAGGAGAGAGGCGGATGGCTACACCTTC | CASSHLRREADGYTF
- | TRBJ2-1 | TRBV10-3 | - | TGTGCCACAATAGATCGTTGGGACAATGAGCAGTTCTTC | CATIDRWDNEQFF
- | TRBJ1-2 | TRBV5-4 | - | TGTGCCAGCAGCCTGGGTAGGGAAGGACTGTTCTATGGCTACACCTTC | CASSLGREGLFYGYTF
- | TRBJ2-5 | TRBV9 | - | TGTGCCAGCAGCGAGGCGACGGGGGGCTTTGAGACCCAGTACTTC | CASSEATGGFETQYF
- | TRBJ1-5 | TRBV30 | TRBD1 | TGTGCCTGGGCCCGGACAGGGGCTGGGGGCAATCAGCCCCAGCATTTT | CAWARTGAGGNQPQHF
- | TRBJ2-7 | TRBV16 | - | TGTGCCAGCAGCCACAACAGCATCTACGAGCAGTACTTC | CASSHNSIYEQYF
- | TRBJ1-1 | TRBV5-6 | - | TGTGCCAGCAGCCAAGCGAACACTGAAGCTTTCTTT | CASSQANTEAFF
- | TRBJ1-2 | TRBV7-9 | - | TGTGCCAGCAGCCCTCGGGGGGGATCGACATCCTATGGCTACACCTTC | CASSPRGGSTSYGYTF
- | TRBJ1-1 | TRBV6-1 | - | TGTGCCAGCACACTGCAGGGGATGAACACTGAAGCTTTCTTT | CASTLQGMNTEAFF
- | TRBJ2-3 | TRBV4-1 | - | TGCGCCAGCAGCCTCCTGACAGACACAGATACGCAGTATTTT | CASSLLTDTDTQYF
- | TRBJ2-5 | TRBV18 | - | TGTGCCAGCACTAGCTCCCAAGAGACCCAGTACTTC | CASTSSQETQYF
- | TRBJ1-6 | TRBV7-9 | - | TGTGCCAGCAGCTCCGGGGTCTCAAATTCACCCCTCCACTTT | CASSSGVSNSPLHF
- | TRBJ1-2 | TRBV7-8 | - | TGTGCCAGCAGCTTAGCAGGGGGTCACTATGGCTACACCTTC | CASSLAGGHYGYTF
- | TRBJ1-5 | TRBV7-9 | TRBD1 | TGTGCCAGCAGCTCTGGGACAGTAAATCAGCCCCAGCATTTT | CASSSGTVNQPQHF
- | TRBJ1-4 | TRBV7-9 | - | TGTGCCAGCAGACCCAAAGACAGGATTTCCGAAAAACTGTTTTTT | CASRPKDRISEKLFF
once | TRBJ1-2 | TRBV19 | - | TGTGCCAGTAGTATAGAGGCGATGGGGCGACCGGGCTACACCTTC | CASSIEAMGRPGYTF
- | TRBJ2-3 | TRBV2 | TRBD1 | TGTGCCAGCAGTCTTCAGGGGGTAAGGTCAGATACGCAGTATTTT | CASSLQGVRSDTQYF
few | TRBJ1-5 | TRBV7-2 | - | TGTGCCAGCAGCTCGATTAGCAATCAGCCCCAGCATTTT | CASSSISNQPQHF
- | TRBJ1-2 | TRBV28 | TRBD1 | TGTGCCAGCAGTTTGGGACAGGTTAACTATGGCTACACCTTC | CASSLGQVNYGYTF
- | TRBJ2-1 | TRBV2 | TRBD2 | TGTGCCAGCGGCGGACTAGCGGGGCGAAATGAGCAGTTCTTC | CASGGLAGRNEQFF
- | TRBJ2-1 | TRBV5-1 | TRBD1 | TGCGCCAGCAGCCTGGACAGGGGAGAGTTCTTC | CASSLDRGEFF
- | TRBJ1-1 | TRBV19 | - | TGTGCCAGTAGGCGGACATTGACAGAAGCTTTCTTT | CASRRTLTEAFF
- | TRBJ2-1 | TRBV5-4 | TRBD1 | TGTGCCAGCAGCGGGACAGGTTGGGATGAGCAGTTCTTC | CASSGTGWDEQFF
once | TRBJ1-6 | TRBV6-6 | - | TGTGCCAGCAGTTACTCGGCAGGGGAGGGTTCACCCCTCCACTTT | CASSYSAGEGSPLHF
- | TRBJ2-1 | TRBV29-1 | - | TGCAGCGTAGCGGGACACCTAACGGAGAATGAGCAGTTCTTC | CSVAGHLTENEQFF
- | TRBJ2-2 | TRBV19 | TRBD1 | TGTGCCAGTATAGGGGGCGACAGACCCACCGGGGAGCTGTTTTTT | CASIGGDRPTGELFF
once | TRBJ2-7 | TRBV27 | - | TGTGCCAGCAGCCCCGCTGGGACGAAACGACACGAGCAGTACTTC | CASSPAGTKRHEQYF
- | TRBJ1-3 | TRBV19 | - | TGTGCCAGTACTCGGTTGAGGGGTTCGGGAAACACCATATATTTT | CASTRLRGSGNTIYF
- | TRBJ2-5 | TRBV19 | - | TGTGCCAGTAGTACCCAGGGGCAAGAGACCCAGTACTTC | CASSTQGQETQYF
- | TRBJ1-6 | TRBV19 | - | TGTGCCAGTAGTATGGCCCCGGGGGCCGGGTCACCCCTCCACTTT | CASSMAPGAGSPLHF
- | TRBJ1-1 | TRBV7-2 | - | TGTGCCAGCAGCTTAGAAATTATAGTCGGGACGAATTTT | CASSLEIIVGTNF
once | TRBJ2-3 | TRBV19 | TRBD1 | TGTGCCAGTAGTGAGGGACAGGGTATGGATACGCAGTATTTT | CASSEGQGMDTQYF
- | TRBJ1-4 | TRBV2 | - | TGTGCCAGCAGTGCCCGGGTTGGAAATGAAAAACTGTTTTTT | CASSARVGNEKLFF
- | TRBJ2-1 | TRBV9 | TRBD2 | TGTGCCAGCAGCGTAGCTTTGGGACTAGCTGCCGAGCAGTTCTTC | CASSVALGLAAEQFF
- | TRBJ2-3 | TRBV9 | TRBD2 | TGTGCCAGCAGCGCGGGGGGACTTCGCACAGATACGCAGTATTTT | CASSAGGLRTDTQYF
- | TRBJ2-7 | TRBV13 | - | TGTGCCAGCAGCCCCCGGACAGTGACCTACGAGCAGTACTTC | CASSPRTVTYEQYF
- | TRBJ1-1 | TRBV19 | - | TGTGCCAGTAGGAACGAGGGTGTAACTGAAGCTTTCTTT | CASRNEGVTEAFF
- | TRBJ2-1 | TRBV7-2 | TRBD2 | TGTGCCAGCAGCTTAGCCAGCGGGGGGAGGAATGAGCAGTTCTTC | CASSLASGGRNEQFF
- | TRBJ2-4 | TRBV30 | TRBD1 | TGTGCCTGGAGTTCCGGGACAGGGAACATTCAGTACTTC | CAWSSGTGNIQYF
once | TRBJ2-7 | TRBV7-8 | - | TGTGCCAGCAGCTTAAGCCAGGCTTACGAGCAGTACTTC | CASSLSQAYEQYF
- | TRBJ1-1 | TRBV2 | - | TGTGCCGGAAACAGGGAGGGCACTGAAGCTTTCTTT | CAGNREGTEAFF
- | TRBJ2-3 | TRBV7-2 | - | TGTGCCAGCAGGGACCGGGACAGCACAGATACGCAGTATTTT | CASRDRDSTDTQYF
- | TRBJ2-5 | TRBV9 | - | TGTGCCAGCAGCGCCCAGGGGGGGCACCAAGAGACCCAGTACTTC | CASSAQGGHQETQYF
- | TRBJ1-1 | TRBV19 | TRBD1 | TGTGCCAGTAGGACAGGGGCCGGGACGAACACTGAAGCTTTCTTT | CASRTGAGTNTEAFF
- | TRBJ2-7 | TRBV27 | TRBD1 | TGTGCCAGCAGGGGTCCGGGACAGGGCTACGAGCAGTACTTC | CASRGPGQGYEQYF
- | TRBJ2-5 | TRBV18 | - | TGTGCCAGCTCACCACGGGGCCTTCCCGAAGAGACCCAGTACTTC | CASSPRGLPEETQYF
few | TRBJ1-1 | TRBV6-5 | TRBD1 | TGTGCCAGCAGTTACCAGAGGACAGGTCAAGCGGAAGCTTTCTTT | CASSYQRTGQAEAFF
- | TRBJ2-2 | TRBV2 | - | TGTGCCAGCAGATCCGGGGGTCCCACCGGGGAGCTGTTTTTT | CASRSGGPTGELFF
- | TRBJ1-2 | TRBV5-1 | TRBD1 | TGCGCCAGCAGCCCGGGACAGGGCCATGGCTACACCTTC | CASSPGQGHGYTF
- | TRBJ1-5 | TRBV7-9 | TRBD1 | TGTGCCAGCAGCTTTGACAGGGGGGACCAGCCCCAGCATTTT | CASSFDRGDQPQHF
- | TRBJ2-1 | TRBV6-6 | - | TGTGCCAGCACTAACCCGTCTCCACCTGAGCAGTTCTTC | CASTNPSPPEQFF